The T cell receptor beta chain under discussion was sequenced for a study of regulatory T cells in long-lasting Graves disease. The time point denotes: newly diagnosed GD, antithyroid drugs for less than 3 months. Extracted RNA from PBMCs served as the source of the TCR library. An endocrinology department located in Xi'an, China, was where the patients came from. Germline values: CDR1 ENHRY, CDR2 SYGVKD. Trimming removed 3 bases from V and 5 bases from J; junction bases left unmatched: 7. The CDR3 is made up of 16 amino acids. Turning to this clonotype: Its cognate antigen is unknown.

Study-wide results and limits: Persistent cases favored TRBV28, TRBJ1-2 and TRBJ2-5. Study was limited to peripheral blood, excluding thyroid tissue.

Building the TCR beta libraries relied on iRepertoire HTBI primers, and CDR3 regions underwent Arm-PCR. Original handling: Detected in the samples were over 60 TRBV and approximately 14 TRBJ segments. Each CDR3 protein is one row after TCRdb ran MiXCR on the multiplex PCR reads. The V and J calls and clone size come from TCRdb's table, not from the authors' own analysis. The sample includes approximately 470,000 distinct CDR3 sequences, about 16% of them seen just once. In addition, the sample was reused for a study of T cells in Graves' hyperthyroidism and ophthalmopathy.

This material consisted of peripheral blood mononuclear cells (PBMCs), taken at new diagnosis, from a patient treated with antithyroid drugs. The receptor was derived from a man aged 35-49 years with Graves disease. This chain joins TRBV10-3 and TRBJ2-3, with 11 nucleotides matching TRBD2. The CDR3 nucleotides read TGTGCCATCAGTGACCAACTAGCGGGAGTGGGAGATACGCAGTATTTT. Protein product: CAISDQLAGVGDTQYF.